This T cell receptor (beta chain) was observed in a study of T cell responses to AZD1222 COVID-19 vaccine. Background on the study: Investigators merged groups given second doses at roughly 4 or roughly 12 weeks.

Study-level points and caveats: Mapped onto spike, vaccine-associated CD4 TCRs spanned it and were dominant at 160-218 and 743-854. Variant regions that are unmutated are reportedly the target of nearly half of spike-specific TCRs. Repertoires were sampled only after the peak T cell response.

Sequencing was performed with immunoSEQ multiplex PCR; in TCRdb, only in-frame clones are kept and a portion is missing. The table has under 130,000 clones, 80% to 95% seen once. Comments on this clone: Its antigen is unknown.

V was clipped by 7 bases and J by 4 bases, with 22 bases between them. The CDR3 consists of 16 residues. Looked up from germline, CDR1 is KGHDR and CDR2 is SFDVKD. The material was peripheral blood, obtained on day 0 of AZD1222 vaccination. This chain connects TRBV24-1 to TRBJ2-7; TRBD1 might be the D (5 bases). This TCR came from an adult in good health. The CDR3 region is CATSPDGEQGRYEQYF. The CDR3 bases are TGTGCCACCAGCCCCGATGGAGAGCAGGGCCGTTACGAGCAGTACTTC.